This is a list of T cell receptor beta chains from one sample in a study of blood T cells in healthy people across ages. One entry per CDR3 protein results from TCRdb running MiXCR on the 5' RACE reads. The table lists roughly 1,500,000 distinct CDR3 sequences, 35% to 45% of them singletons. The specimen was blood. The receptors come from a woman under 30 in good health. CDR3s leave out the opening cysteine and the closing phenylalanine or tryptophan. The order of the fields is D gene, V gene, clone size, CDR3 protein. D genes are given only for firm matches. Where a row states a size, it is once, few, many or the class of an expanded clone; other rows omit it.

NA TRBV7-2 NA ANTQTGEKLF
TRBD1 TRBV29-1 many SVEVNRGIETQY
TRBD1 TRBV4-1 few ASSQVGTANNEQY
NA TRBV27 many ASSLSGRYGYT
TRBD1 TRBV20-1 few SLGGSDLPNYGYT
NA TRBV12-3/TRBV12-4 few ASSPGERTQPQH
NA TRBV21-1 few ASSKVSGRQETQY
TRBD1 TRBV12-3/TRBV12-4 NA ASSFGTGVGETQY
TRBD2 TRBV28 NA ASSSPGRAGANVLT
NA TRBV21-1 few ARNNEQF
NA TRBV6-2/TRBV6-3 NA ASSYGQQLAKNIQY
NA TRBV4-1 many ASSDYPERDTQY
TRBD2 TRBV20-1 few SAAGTSGLWGQF
TRBD1 TRBV29-1 NA SVEQGADKKLF
NA TRBV3-1 NA ASSQGQYNSPLH
NA TRBV6-6 NA ASSALGGYEQF
NA TRBV20-1 NA SAPTPGSYNEQF
NA TRBV18 NA ASSPSPVGDQPQH
NA TRBV21-1 NA ASTLSGRAADTQY
NA TRBV25-1 few ASSDAGRRTDTQY
NA TRBV6-2/TRBV6-3 NA ASSLDVYNEQF
NA TRBV3-1 NA ASTRRGGGAYNEQF
NA TRBV2 few ASSEAETDTQY
NA TRBV27 few ASRHNLLADTQY
NA TRBV20-1 few SARGGGHQETQY
NA TRBV10-3 many AIYDSLFSGNTIY